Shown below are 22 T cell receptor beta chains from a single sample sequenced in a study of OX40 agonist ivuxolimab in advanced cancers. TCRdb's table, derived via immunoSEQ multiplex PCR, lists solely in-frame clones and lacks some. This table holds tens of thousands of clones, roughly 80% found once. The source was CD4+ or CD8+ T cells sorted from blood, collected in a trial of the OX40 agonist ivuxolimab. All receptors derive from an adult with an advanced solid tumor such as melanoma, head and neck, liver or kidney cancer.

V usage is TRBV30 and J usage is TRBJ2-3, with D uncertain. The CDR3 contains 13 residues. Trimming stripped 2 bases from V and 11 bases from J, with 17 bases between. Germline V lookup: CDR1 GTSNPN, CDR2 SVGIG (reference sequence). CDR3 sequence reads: CAWSPNLGGWQYF. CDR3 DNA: TGTGCCTGGAGTCCCAACTTAGGCGGCTGGCAGTATTTT.

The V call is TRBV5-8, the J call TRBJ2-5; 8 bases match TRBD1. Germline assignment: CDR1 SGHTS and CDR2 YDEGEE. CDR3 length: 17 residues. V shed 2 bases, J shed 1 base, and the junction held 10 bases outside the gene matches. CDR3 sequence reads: CASSFDRDRPPQETQYF. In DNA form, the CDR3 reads TGTGCCAGCAGCTTTGATCGGGACAGGCCACCCCAAGAGACCCAGTACTTC.

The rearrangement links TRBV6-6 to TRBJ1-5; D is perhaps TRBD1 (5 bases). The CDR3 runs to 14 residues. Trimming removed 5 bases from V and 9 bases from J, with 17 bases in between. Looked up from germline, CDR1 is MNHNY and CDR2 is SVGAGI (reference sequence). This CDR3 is CASSDRQSSRPQHF. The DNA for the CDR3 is TGTGCCAGCAGTGACCGACAGTCGAGCCGGCCCCAGCATTTT.

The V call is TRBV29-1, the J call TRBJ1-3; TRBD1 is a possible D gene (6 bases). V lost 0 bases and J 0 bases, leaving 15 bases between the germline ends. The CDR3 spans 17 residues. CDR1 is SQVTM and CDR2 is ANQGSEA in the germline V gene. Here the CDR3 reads CSVEEGRGSSSGNTIYF. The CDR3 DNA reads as TGCAGCGTTGAAGAAGGGAGGGGGTCGAGCTCTGGAAACACCATATATTTT.

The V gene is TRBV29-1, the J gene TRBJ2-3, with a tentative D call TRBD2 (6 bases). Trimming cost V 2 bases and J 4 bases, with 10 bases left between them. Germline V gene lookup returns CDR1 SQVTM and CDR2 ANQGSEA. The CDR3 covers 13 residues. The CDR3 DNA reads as TGCAGCGTTGAACTTACGGGAGCAGATACGCAGTATTTT. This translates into CSVELTGADTQYF.

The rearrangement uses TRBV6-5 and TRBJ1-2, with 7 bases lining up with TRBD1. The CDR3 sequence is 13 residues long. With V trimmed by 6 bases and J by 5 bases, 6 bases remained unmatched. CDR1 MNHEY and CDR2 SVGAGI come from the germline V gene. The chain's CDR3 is CASSLTGQYGYTF. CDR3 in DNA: TGTGCCAGCAGCCTGACAGGGCAATATGGCTACACCTTC.

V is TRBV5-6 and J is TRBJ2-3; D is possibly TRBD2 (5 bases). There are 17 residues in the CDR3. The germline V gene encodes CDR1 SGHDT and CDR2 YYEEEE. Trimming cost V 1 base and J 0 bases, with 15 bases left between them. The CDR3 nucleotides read TGTGCCAGCAGCTTGATTAGTGGACTTAAGAGCACAGATACGCAGTATTTT. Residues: CASSLISGLKSTDTQYF.

As DNA, the CDR3 is TGCGCCAGCAGCCAAGAGGTGTTACGCTATGGCTACACCTTC. It translates to CASSQEVLRYGYTF. This chain joins TRBV4-3 and TRBJ1-2; no clear D gene. The CDR3 runs to 14 residues. V dropped 0 bases and J dropped 4 bases, with 9 bases sitting between them. The germline V gene encodes CDR1 LGHNA and CDR2 YSLEER.

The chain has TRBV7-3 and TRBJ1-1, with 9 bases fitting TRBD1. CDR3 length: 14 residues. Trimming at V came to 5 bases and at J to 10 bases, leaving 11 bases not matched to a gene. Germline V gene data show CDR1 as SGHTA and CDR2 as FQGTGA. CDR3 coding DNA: TGTGCCAGCAGCCCCACTCGACAGGGGGGGCGAGCTTTCTTT. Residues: CASSPTRQGGRAFF.

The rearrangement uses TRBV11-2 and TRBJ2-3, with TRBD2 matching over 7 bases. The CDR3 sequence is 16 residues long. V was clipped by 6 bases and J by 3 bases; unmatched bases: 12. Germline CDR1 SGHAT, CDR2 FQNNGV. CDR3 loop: CASRPTAAGTTDTQYF. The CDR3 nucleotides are TGTGCCAGCAGACCCACAGCAGCGGGAACGACAGATACGCAGTATTTT.

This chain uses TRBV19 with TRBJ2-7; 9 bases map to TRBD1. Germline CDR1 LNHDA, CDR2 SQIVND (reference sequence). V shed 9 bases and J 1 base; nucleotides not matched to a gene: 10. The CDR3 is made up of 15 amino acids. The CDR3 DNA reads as TGTGCCAGAGACCTTCCGGGACAGGGATCCTACGAGCAGTACTTC. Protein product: CARDLPGQGSYEQYF.

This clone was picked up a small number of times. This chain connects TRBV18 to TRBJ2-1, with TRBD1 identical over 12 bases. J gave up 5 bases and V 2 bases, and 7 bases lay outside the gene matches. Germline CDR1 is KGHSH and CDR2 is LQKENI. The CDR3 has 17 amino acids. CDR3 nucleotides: TGTGCCAGCTCACCATACCCGGGACAGGGGGCGCACAATGAGCAGTTCTTC. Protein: CASSPYPGQGAHNEQFF. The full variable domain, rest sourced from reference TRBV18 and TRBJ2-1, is NAGVMQNPRHLVRRRGQEARLRCSPMKGHSHVYWYRQLPEEGLKFMVYLQKENIIDESGMPKERFSAEFPKEGPSILRIQQVVRGDSAAYFCASSPYPGQGAHNEQFFGPGTRLTVL.

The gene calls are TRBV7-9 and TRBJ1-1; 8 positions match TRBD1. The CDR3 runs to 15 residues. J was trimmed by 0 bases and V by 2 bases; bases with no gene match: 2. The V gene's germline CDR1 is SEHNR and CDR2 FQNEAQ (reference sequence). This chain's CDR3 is CASSLNRGMNTEAFF. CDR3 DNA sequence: TGTGCCAGCAGCTTAAACAGGGGGATGAACACTGAAGCTTTCTTT.

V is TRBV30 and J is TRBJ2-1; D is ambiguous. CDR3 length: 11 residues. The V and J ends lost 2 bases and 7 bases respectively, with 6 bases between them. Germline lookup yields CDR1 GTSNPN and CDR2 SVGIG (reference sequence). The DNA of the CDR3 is TGTGCCTGGAGTATCCTTAATGAGCAGTTCTTC. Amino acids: CAWSILNEQFF.

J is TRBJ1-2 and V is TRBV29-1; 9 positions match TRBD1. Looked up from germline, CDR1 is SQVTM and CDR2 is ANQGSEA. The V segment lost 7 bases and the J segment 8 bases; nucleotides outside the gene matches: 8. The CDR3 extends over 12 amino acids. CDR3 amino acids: CSGMDRGFGYTF. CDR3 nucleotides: TGCAGCGGGATGGACAGGGGATTCGGCTACACCTTC.

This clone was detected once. CDR3 sequence reads: CASSPGTDNEQFF. CDR3 DNA: TGTGCCAGCAGCCCTGGGACCGACAATGAGCAGTTCTTC. The J gene is TRBJ2-1, the V gene TRBV6-5; D may match TRBD1 or TRBD2 (5 bases each). The CDR3 totals 13 residues. V dropped 6 bases and J dropped 5 bases, with 11 bases sitting between them. The V gene's germline CDR1 is MNHEY and CDR2 SVGAGI.

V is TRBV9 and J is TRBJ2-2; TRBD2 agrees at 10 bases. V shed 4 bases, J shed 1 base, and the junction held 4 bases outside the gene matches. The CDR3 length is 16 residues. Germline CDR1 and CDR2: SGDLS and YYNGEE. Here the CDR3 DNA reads TGTGCCAGCAGCTTAGTAGCGGGAGGGAACACCGGGGAGCTGTTTTTT. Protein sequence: CASSLVAGGNTGELFF.

CDR3 loop: CASSQQTSGGKGTQYF. Here the CDR3 DNA reads TGCGCCAGCAGCCAACAGACTAGCGGGGGAAAAGGGACCCAGTACTTC. The chain recombines TRBV4-1 with TRBJ2-5; 12 bases are a match to TRBD2. Germline CDR1 is MGHRA and CDR2 is YSYEKL. This CDR3 has 16 amino acids. V gave up 2 bases and J gave up 7 bases; unmatched junction bases: 8.

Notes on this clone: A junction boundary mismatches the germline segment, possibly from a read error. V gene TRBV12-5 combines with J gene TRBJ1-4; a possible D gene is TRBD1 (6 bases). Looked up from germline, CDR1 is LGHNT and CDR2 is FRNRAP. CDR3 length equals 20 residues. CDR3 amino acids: CASGSLRGGRKAWRSRKTVF. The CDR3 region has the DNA TGTGCTAGTGGTTCCCTCCGGGGGGGCAGGAAAGCTTGGCGATCCCGAAAAACTGTTTTT. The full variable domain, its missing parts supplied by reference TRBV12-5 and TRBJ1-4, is DARVTQTPRHKVTEMGQEVTMRCQPILGHNTVFWYRQTMMQGLELLAYFRNRAPLDDSGMPKDRFSAEMPDATLATLKIQPSEPRDSAVYFCASGSLRGGRKAWRSRKTVFGSGTQLSVL.

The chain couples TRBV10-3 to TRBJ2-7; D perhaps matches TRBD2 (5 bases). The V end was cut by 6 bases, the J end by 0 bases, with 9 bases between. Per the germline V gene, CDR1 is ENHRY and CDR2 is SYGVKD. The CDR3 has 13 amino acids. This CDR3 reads CAIRTGVSYEQYF. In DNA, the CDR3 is TGTGCCATCAGGACCGGGGTCTCCTACGAGCAGTACTTC.

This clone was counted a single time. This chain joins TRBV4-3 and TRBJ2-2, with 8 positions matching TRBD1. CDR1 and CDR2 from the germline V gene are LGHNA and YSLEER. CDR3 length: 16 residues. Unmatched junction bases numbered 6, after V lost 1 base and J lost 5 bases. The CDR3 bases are TGCGCCAGCAGCCAAGGCCAGGGGGCGAGTACCGGGGAGCTGTTTTTT. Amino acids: CASSQGQGASTGELFF.

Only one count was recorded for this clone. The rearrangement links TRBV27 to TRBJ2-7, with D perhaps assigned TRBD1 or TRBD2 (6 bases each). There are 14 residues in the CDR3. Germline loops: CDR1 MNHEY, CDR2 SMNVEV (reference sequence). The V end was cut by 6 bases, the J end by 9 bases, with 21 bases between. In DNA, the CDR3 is TGTGCCAGCAGCCTCCAGGGGTGGGGTAGCGGGCAGTACTTC. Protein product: CASSLQGWGSGQYF.